These T cell receptor beta chains were read from a single sample in a study of CD8+ T cells in alopecia areata. TCRdb's copy holds only in-frame clones and misses some; the assay was immunoSEQ multiplex PCR. The sample lists about 210,000 clones; about 40% were seen once. The sequencing used CD4+ T cells sorted from blood, collected at approximately week 36, from a patient treated with tofacitinib. These receptors were taken from a human donor with alopecia areata. CDR3s include the opening cysteine and the closing phenylalanine or tryptophan. D genes are given only for firm matches. Clone size, where shown, is once, few, many, or a class for clones that have expanded.

d_call: NA
clone_size: few
v_call: TRBV30
j_call: TRBJ1-2
cdr3_nt: TGTGCCTGGAGTCGGGGGAACTATGGCTACACCTTC
cdr3_aa: CAWSRGNYGYTF

d_call: NA
clone_size: once
v_call: TRBV30
j_call: TRBJ1-2
cdr3_nt: TGTGCCTGGAGTAACTCCTATGGCTACACCTTC
cdr3_aa: CAWSNSYGYTF

d_call: TRBD2
clone_size: NA
v_call: TRBV10-3
j_call: TRBJ2-1
cdr3_nt: TGTGCCATCGGCGGGAGGGCAGTCAATGAGCAGTTCTTC
cdr3_aa: CAIGGRAVNEQFF

d_call: NA
clone_size: many
v_call: TRBV7-2
j_call: TRBJ2-7
cdr3_nt: TGTGCCAGCAGCTACCAATGGGACCGCGGGGAGCAGTACTTC
cdr3_aa: CASSYQWDRGEQYF

d_call: TRBD2
clone_size: NA
v_call: TRBV6-1
j_call: TRBJ2-5
cdr3_nt: TGTGCCAGCAGCGCCGGGACTAGCCAAGAGACCCAGTACTTC
cdr3_aa: CASSAGTSQETQYF

d_call: NA
clone_size: NA
v_call: TRBV7-2
j_call: TRBJ1-1
cdr3_nt: TGTGCCAGCAGCTTCTACACTGAAGCTTTCTTT
cdr3_aa: CASSFYTEAFF

d_call: TRBD2
clone_size: NA
v_call: TRBV29-1
j_call: TRBJ2-3
cdr3_nt: TGCAGCGTTGGATTGACTAGCGGGGGGGTCGCAGATACGCAGTATTTT
cdr3_aa: CSVGLTSGGVADTQYF

d_call: NA
clone_size: NA
v_call: TRBV2
j_call: TRBJ1-4
cdr3_nt: TGTGCCAGCTCACCCCAGGCTCTTACTGCAGAAAAACTGTTTTTT
cdr3_aa: CASSPQALTAEKLFF

d_call: NA
clone_size: few
v_call: TRBV5-1
j_call: TRBJ2-3
cdr3_nt: TGCGCCAGCCGAGTGGGGAGCACAGATACGCAGTATTTT
cdr3_aa: CASRVGSTDTQYF

d_call: TRBD2
clone_size: NA
v_call: TRBV2
j_call: TRBJ2-3
cdr3_nt: TGTGCCAGCAGTGACGAACGGGGCGGGAGGACGACAGATACGCAGTATTTT
cdr3_aa: CASSDERGGRTTDTQYF

d_call: NA
clone_size: NA
v_call: TRBV19
j_call: TRBJ2-7
cdr3_nt: TGTGCCAGTAGGCCCGCCGGGGACGGTTCCGAGCAGTACTTC
cdr3_aa: CASRPAGDGSEQYF

d_call: TRBD2
clone_size: few
v_call: TRBV29-1
j_call: TRBJ2-1
cdr3_nt: TGCAGCGTTCCGACTAGCGGTACCTACAATGAGCAGTTCTTC
cdr3_aa: CSVPTSGTYNEQFF

d_call: NA
clone_size: NA
v_call: TRBV5-1
j_call: TRBJ1-1
cdr3_nt: TGCGCCAGCAGAAAGGATAGCCTGAACACTGAAGCTTTCTTT
cdr3_aa: CASRKDSLNTEAFF

d_call: NA
clone_size: few
v_call: TRBV29-1
j_call: TRBJ1-3
cdr3_nt: TGCAGCGTTGAAACAGTTCCTTCGGGTAACACCATATATTTT
cdr3_aa: CSVETVPSGNTIYF

d_call: TRBD2
clone_size: NA
v_call: TRBV30
j_call: TRBJ2-7
cdr3_nt: TGTGCCTGGAGTGTTATCGGGAGGACGGTGCAGTACTTC
cdr3_aa: CAWSVIGRTVQYF

d_call: NA
clone_size: once
v_call: TRBV25-1
j_call: TRBJ2-7
cdr3_nt: TGTGCCAGCAGTGAAGCGGGTCCAGGGGTCCACGAGCAGTACTTC
cdr3_aa: CASSEAGPGVHEQYF

d_call: NA
clone_size: many
v_call: TRBV5-1
j_call: TRBJ2-6
cdr3_nt: TGCGCCAGCAGCTTGGTTGGCAGAGAAGCTGGGGCCAACGTCCTGACTTTC
cdr3_aa: CASSLVGREAGANVLTF

d_call: NA
clone_size: few
v_call: TRBV29-1
j_call: TRBJ2-3
cdr3_nt: TGCAGCACCTACCTCGGGCCCGAGGGAACAGATACGCAGTATTTT
cdr3_aa: CSTYLGPEGTDTQYF

d_call: NA
clone_size: NA
v_call: TRBV29-1
j_call: TRBJ2-5
cdr3_nt: TGCAGCGTTGAAGACTCAGGGCTTCGGGAGACCCAGTACTTC
cdr3_aa: CSVEDSGLRETQYF

d_call: TRBD1
clone_size: once
v_call: TRBV5-1
j_call: TRBJ1-2
cdr3_nt: TGCGCCAGCAGCTTGGAGGGGTCAGGGGGTAATGGCTACACCTTC
cdr3_aa: CASSLEGSGGNGYTF

d_call: NA
clone_size: NA
v_call: TRBV9
j_call: TRBJ2-7
cdr3_nt: TGTGCCAGCAGCCCCCGATTGTTGCGAAACGAGCAGTACTTC
cdr3_aa: CASSPRLLRNEQYF

d_call: NA
clone_size: NA
v_call: TRBV9
j_call: TRBJ1-1
cdr3_nt: TGTGCCAGCAGCGTAGTTACGGAGAACACTGAAGCTTTCTTT
cdr3_aa: CASSVVTENTEAFF

d_call: NA
clone_size: NA
v_call: TRBV7-6
j_call: TRBJ1-3
cdr3_nt: TGTGCCAGCAGCTTAGGACGCGGAAACACCATATATTTT
cdr3_aa: CASSLGRGNTIYF

d_call: TRBD1
clone_size: NA
v_call: TRBV29-1
j_call: TRBJ1-2
cdr3_nt: TGCAGCGTTGACCCGGACAGGGATCGCTACACCTTC
cdr3_aa: CSVDPDRDRYTF

d_call: NA
clone_size: NA
v_call: TRBV6-5
j_call: TRBJ1-1
cdr3_nt: TGTGCCAGCAGGGGAGGGGCCCTGAACACTGAAGCTTTCTTT
cdr3_aa: CASRGGALNTEAFF

d_call: NA
clone_size: NA
v_call: TRBV9
j_call: TRBJ2-5
cdr3_nt: TGTGCCAGCAGCGTAGAGGGACTCCGAGGGGAGACCCAGTACTTC
cdr3_aa: CASSVEGLRGETQYF

d_call: NA
clone_size: many
v_call: TRBV4-3
j_call: TRBJ2-6
cdr3_nt: TGCGCCAGCAGCCAGTGGGCGGGCTCTGGGGCCAACGTCCTGACTTTC
cdr3_aa: CASSQWAGSGANVLTF

d_call: NA
clone_size: few
v_call: TRBV29-1
j_call: TRBJ2-2
cdr3_nt: TGCAGCGTGCGAGCTTCGAACACCGGGGAGCTGTTTTTT
cdr3_aa: CSVRASNTGELFF

d_call: NA
clone_size: few
v_call: TRBV7-8
j_call: TRBJ2-3
cdr3_nt: TGTGCCAGCACACGGACACGAAGCACAGATACGCAGTATTTT
cdr3_aa: CASTRTRSTDTQYF

d_call: NA
clone_size: NA
v_call: TRBV2
j_call: TRBJ2-1
cdr3_nt: TGTGCCAGCAGTGAAGAGGGGTTACTCTACAATGAGCAGTTCTTC
cdr3_aa: CASSEEGLLYNEQFF

d_call: TRBD1
clone_size: NA
v_call: TRBV30
j_call: TRBJ1-2
cdr3_nt: TGTGCCTGGAGTGTGAACTCAGGGGGCACCTATGGCTACACCTTC
cdr3_aa: CAWSVNSGGTYGYTF

d_call: NA
clone_size: few
v_call: TRBV6-6
j_call: TRBJ1-1
cdr3_nt: TGTGCCAGCAGTTTCGGTAGGGACACTGAAGCTTTCTTT
cdr3_aa: CASSFGRDTEAFF

d_call: NA
clone_size: NA
v_call: TRBV7-8
j_call: TRBJ1-1
cdr3_nt: TGTGCCAGCAGCTTAAGAGAACTCCCGAACACTGAAGCTTTCTTT
cdr3_aa: CASSLRELPNTEAFF

d_call: NA
clone_size: NA
v_call: TRBV20-1
j_call: TRBJ1-1
cdr3_nt: TGCAGTGCTAGTGCCACCGGCGAGGCTTTCTTT
cdr3_aa: CSASATGEAFF

d_call: NA
clone_size: NA
v_call: TRBV30
j_call: TRBJ2-7
cdr3_nt: TGTGCCTGGAAAATAAGTCAGTTATCCTACGAGCAGTACTTC
cdr3_aa: CAWKISQLSYEQYF

d_call: TRBD1
clone_size: NA
v_call: TRBV18
j_call: TRBJ2-7
cdr3_nt: TGTGCCAGCTCACAGGACAGGTACTACGAGCAGTACTTC
cdr3_aa: CASSQDRYYEQYF

d_call: NA
clone_size: NA
v_call: TRBV5-6
j_call: TRBJ2-7
cdr3_nt: TGTGCCAGCAGCTGGGACTCCTCCTACGAGCAGTACTTC
cdr3_aa: CASSWDSSYEQYF

d_call: TRBD1
clone_size: once
v_call: TRBV7-2
j_call: TRBJ1-5
cdr3_nt: TGTGCCAGCAGCCCTAGGACAGGGATTAGGCAGCCCCAGCATTTT
cdr3_aa: CASSPRTGIRQPQHF

d_call: NA
clone_size: NA
v_call: TRBV27
j_call: TRBJ1-2
cdr3_nt: TGTGCCAGCAGCCCTGGGCGGCTCTATGGCTACACCTTC
cdr3_aa: CASSPGRLYGYTF

d_call: NA
clone_size: NA
v_call: TRBV30
j_call: TRBJ2-1
cdr3_nt: TGTGCCAAACAGGAATGGGGGAAGAGCTCCTACAATGAGCAGTTCTTC
cdr3_aa: CAKQEWGKSSYNEQFF

d_call: NA
clone_size: few
v_call: TRBV2
j_call: TRBJ2-1
cdr3_nt: TGTGCCAGCAGTGCCCGAGGCTATCGGGGTTACAATGAGCAGTTCTTC
cdr3_aa: CASSARGYRGYNEQFF

d_call: NA
clone_size: few
v_call: TRBV5-1
j_call: TRBJ2-1
cdr3_nt: TGCGCCAGCAGCTTGAATCAGGACAGCTCCTACAATGAGCAGTTCTTC
cdr3_aa: CASSLNQDSSYNEQFF

d_call: NA
clone_size: many
v_call: TRBV6-6
j_call: TRBJ1-5
cdr3_nt: TGTGCCAGCAGTTACTCGATGGGCTGGAGCCAGCCCCAGCATTTT
cdr3_aa: CASSYSMGWSQPQHF

d_call: TRBD2
clone_size: few
v_call: TRBV5-4
j_call: TRBJ2-3
cdr3_nt: TGTGCCAGCAGCTGGACTAGCGGGAGGGCAGATACGCAGTATTTT
cdr3_aa: CASSWTSGRADTQYF

d_call: NA
clone_size: NA
v_call: TRBV27
j_call: TRBJ2-1
cdr3_nt: TGTGCCAGCAGTCTTACTAGAGGACACAATGAGCAGTTCTTC
cdr3_aa: CASSLTRGHNEQFF

d_call: TRBD1
clone_size: few
v_call: TRBV6-5
j_call: TRBJ1-2
cdr3_nt: TGTGCCAGCAGTCAACTAATCAGACAGGGTGGCTACACCTTC
cdr3_aa: CASSQLIRQGGYTF

d_call: TRBD1
clone_size: NA
v_call: TRBV29-1
j_call: TRBJ1-1
cdr3_nt: TGCAGCGCTGACAGGGCGAACACTGAAGCTTTCTTT
cdr3_aa: CSADRANTEAFF

d_call: TRBD2
clone_size: NA
v_call: TRBV7-2
j_call: TRBJ2-3
cdr3_nt: TGTGCCAGCAGCTTACGGGGACTAGCGGGAGATACGCAGTATTTT
cdr3_aa: CASSLRGLAGDTQYF

d_call: TRBD1
clone_size: few
v_call: TRBV6-5
j_call: TRBJ2-7
cdr3_nt: TGTGCCAGCAGTTCCCCGTCCCGGGACAGCCCTTACGAGCAGTACTTC
cdr3_aa: CASSSPSRDSPYEQYF

d_call: NA
clone_size: NA
v_call: TRBV30
j_call: TRBJ2-3
cdr3_nt: TGTGCCTGGAGTAGGGAGCGGGCCACAGATACGCAGTATTTT
cdr3_aa: CAWSRERATDTQYF

d_call: NA
clone_size: NA
v_call: TRBV29-1
j_call: TRBJ1-1
cdr3_nt: TGCAGCGTTGGTATTGGCTTGAACACTGAAGCTTTCTTT
cdr3_aa: CSVGIGLNTEAFF

d_call: NA
clone_size: few
v_call: TRBV29-1
j_call: TRBJ2-5
cdr3_nt: TGCAGCGTTGACATAGACCATGGGGGAGAGACCCAGTACTTC
cdr3_aa: CSVDIDHGGETQYF

d_call: TRBD2
clone_size: NA
v_call: TRBV7-8
j_call: TRBJ2-7
cdr3_nt: TGTGCCAGCAGCTTAGCGAGGCTAGCGGGGTACTACGAGCAGTACTTC
cdr3_aa: CASSLARLAGYYEQYF

d_call: TRBD1
clone_size: NA
v_call: TRBV27
j_call: TRBJ2-7
cdr3_nt: TGTGCCAGCAGTTTGGAAGGGACAGCGACTTACGAGCAGTACTTC
cdr3_aa: CASSLEGTATYEQYF

d_call: NA
clone_size: once
v_call: TRBV25-1
j_call: TRBJ2-6
cdr3_nt: TGTGCCAGCACCGACCCATCTGGGGCCAACGTCCTGACTTTC
cdr3_aa: CASTDPSGANVLTF

d_call: NA
clone_size: NA
v_call: TRBV29-1
j_call: TRBJ2-1
cdr3_nt: TGCAGCGCTGGACACGCACCATACAATGAGCAGTTCTTC
cdr3_aa: CSAGHAPYNEQFF

d_call: NA
clone_size: NA
v_call: TRBV30
j_call: TRBJ2-1
cdr3_nt: TGTGCCTGTCAGGGTGAGCAGTTCTTC
cdr3_aa: CACQGEQFF

d_call: NA
clone_size: few
v_call: TRBV5-1
j_call: TRBJ2-5
cdr3_nt: TGCGCCAGCAGCCTCACTCGCACCCAGTACTTC
cdr3_aa: CASSLTRTQYF

d_call: NA
clone_size: NA
v_call: TRBV30
j_call: TRBJ2-7
cdr3_nt: TGTGCCTGGGTAAAGAAAGGGACAACGAGCTCCTACGAGCAGTACTTC
cdr3_aa: CAWVKKGTTSSYEQYF

d_call: TRBD1
clone_size: once
v_call: TRBV23-1
j_call: TRBJ2-7
cdr3_nt: TGCGCCAGCAGTCCCCGGGACAGGGGGACGCGATCAATCTCCTACGAGCAGTACTTC
cdr3_aa: CASSPRDRGTRSISYEQYF